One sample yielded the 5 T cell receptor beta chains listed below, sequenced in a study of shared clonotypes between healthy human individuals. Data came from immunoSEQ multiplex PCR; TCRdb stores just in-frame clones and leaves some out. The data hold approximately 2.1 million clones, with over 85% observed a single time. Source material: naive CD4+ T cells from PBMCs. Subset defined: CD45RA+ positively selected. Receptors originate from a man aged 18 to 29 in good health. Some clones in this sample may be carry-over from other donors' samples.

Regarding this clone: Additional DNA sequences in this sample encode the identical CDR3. The CDR3 nucleotides are TGTGCCAGCTCACGTACAGGGGGCGGCACTGAAGCTTTCTTT. It encodes CASSRTGGGTEAFF. The chain links TRBV18 to TRBJ1-1; 9 positions agree with TRBD1. The V gene end was trimmed by 4 bases and the J gene end by 4 bases; junction bases not matched to a gene: 4. Germline assignment: CDR1 KGHSH and CDR2 LQKENI. The CDR3 contains 14 residues. The full variable domain, its missing parts supplied by reference TRBV18 and TRBJ1-1, is NAGVMQNPRHLVRRRGQEARLRCSPMKGHSHVYWYRQLPEEGLKFMVYLQKENIIDESGMPKERFSAEFPKEGPSILRIQQVVRGDSAAYFCASSRTGGGTEAFFGQGTRLTVV.

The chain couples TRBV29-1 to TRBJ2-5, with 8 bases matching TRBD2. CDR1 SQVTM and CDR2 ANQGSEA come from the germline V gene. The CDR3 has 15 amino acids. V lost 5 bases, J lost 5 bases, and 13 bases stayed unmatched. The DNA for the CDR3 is TGCAGCGTTTATGACCCGGGACTAGGACGGGAGACCCAGTACTTC. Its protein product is CSVYDPGLGRETQYF. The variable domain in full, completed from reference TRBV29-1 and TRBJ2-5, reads SAVISQKPSRDICQRGTSLTIQCQVDSQVTMMFWYRQQPGQSLTLIATANQGSEATYESGFVIDKFPISRPNLTFSTLTVSNMSPEDSSIYLCSVYDPGLGRETQYFGPGTRLLVL.

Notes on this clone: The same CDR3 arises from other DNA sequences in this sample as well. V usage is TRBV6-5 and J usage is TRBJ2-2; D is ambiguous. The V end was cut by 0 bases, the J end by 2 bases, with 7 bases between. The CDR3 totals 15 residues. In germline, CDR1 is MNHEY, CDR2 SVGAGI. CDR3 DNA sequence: TGTGCCAGCAGTTACTCGGGCCTTAACACCGGGGAGCTGTTTTTT. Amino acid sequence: CASSYSGLNTGELFF.

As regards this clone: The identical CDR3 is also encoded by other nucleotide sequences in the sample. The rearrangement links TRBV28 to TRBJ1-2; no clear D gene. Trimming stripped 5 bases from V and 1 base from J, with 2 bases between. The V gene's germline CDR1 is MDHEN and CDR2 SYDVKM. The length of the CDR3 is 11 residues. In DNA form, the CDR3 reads TGTGCCAGCAGTCTTAACTATGGCTACACCTTC. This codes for CASSLNYGYTF.

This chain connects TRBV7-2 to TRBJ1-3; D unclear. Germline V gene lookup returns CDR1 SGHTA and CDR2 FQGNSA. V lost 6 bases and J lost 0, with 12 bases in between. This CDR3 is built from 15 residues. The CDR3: CASSQQTSSGNTIYF. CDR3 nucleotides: TGTGCCAGCAGTCAACAGACGAGCTCTGGAAACACCATATATTTT.